The clone carrying this TCR beta chain was found a few times. Its antigen is not known. The CDR3 loop spans 15 amino acids. The PCR employed 60 Vbeta primers together with 13 Jbeta primers. The table came from immunoSEQ multiplex PCR; TCRdb's copy has only in-frame clones and leaves some out. The sample lists fewer than 100,000 clones, 60% to 75% occurring once. This sample was included in a study of cytomegalovirus exposure and HLA in healthy donors. Study-wide findings and caveats: What TCR beta sequences reportedly achieved was accurate prediction of HLA-A and HLA-B alleles in most subjects. A later analysis reportedly found that, within productive TCRs, an Asian-associated ancestry cluster had fewer N-insertions than the mean observed across the approximately 670 donors. The authors enumerated over 150 TCR beta chains as linked to cytomegalovirus. For most TCR beta V segments, an earlier analysis put the productive rate at about 87% or about 30% of the time.

The sequenced sample consisted of PBMCs. The chain couples TRBV1 to TRBJ2-3; the table's D call, TRBD2, was not checked against the DNA. TRBV1 is designated a pseudogene. This receptor was obtained from a female donor in good health and CMV-seronegative. This chain's CDR3 is CTSSRGLAVTDTQYF. CDR3 in DNA: TGCACCAGCAGCCGGGGACTAGCGGTCACAGATACGCAGTATTTT.